The TCR beta chain under discussion was sequenced for a study of shared clonotypes between healthy human individuals. This clone was recorded once. Its target is not known. Measured with immunoSEQ multiplex PCR; TCRdb has only the in-frame clones, and not every one. The table includes about 1 million clones, around four fifths detected once. Study-wide results and limits: Specimens sampled were limited to blood, with tissue repertoires likely differing.

Germline V CDR1 and CDR2: SGHKS, YYEKEE (reference sequence). The CDR3 has 14 amino acids. J gave up 3 bases and V 4 bases, and 3 bases lay outside the gene matches. The material sequenced was memory CD4+ T cells sorted from blood. Subset here: CD45RA-negative fraction. The TCR was taken from a man aged 18 to 35 in good health. This rearrangement joins TRBV5-5 to TRBJ2-7; 11 bases are shared with TRBD1. The CDR3 DNA is TGTGCCAGCAGCCGGACAGGGGGCAGCTACGAGCAGTACTTC. Protein: CASSRTGGSYEQYF.